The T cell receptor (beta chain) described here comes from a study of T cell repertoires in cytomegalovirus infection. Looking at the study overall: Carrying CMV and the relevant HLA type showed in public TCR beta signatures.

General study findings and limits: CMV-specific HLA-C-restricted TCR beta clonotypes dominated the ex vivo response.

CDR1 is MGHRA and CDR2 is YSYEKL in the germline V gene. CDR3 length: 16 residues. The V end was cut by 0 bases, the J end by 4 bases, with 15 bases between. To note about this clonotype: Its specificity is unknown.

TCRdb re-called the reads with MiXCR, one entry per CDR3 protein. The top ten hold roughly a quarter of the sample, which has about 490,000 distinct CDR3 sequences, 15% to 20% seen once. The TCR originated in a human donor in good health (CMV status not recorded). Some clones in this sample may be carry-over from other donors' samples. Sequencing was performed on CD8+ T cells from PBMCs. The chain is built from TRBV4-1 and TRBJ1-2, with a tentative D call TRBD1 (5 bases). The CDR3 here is CASSQERGLGPYGYTF. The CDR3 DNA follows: TGCGCCAGCAGCCAAGAGAGGGGACTAGGTCCCTATGGCTACACCTTC.